The clone carrying this TCR beta chain was detected only once. What it recognizes is unknown. The sorted conventional CD4+ T cells were CD25-low and CD127-high, with genomic DNA sequenced. Data came from immunoSEQ multiplex PCR; TCRdb stores just in-frame clones and leaves some out. The repertoire holds roughly 29,000 clones, with roughly 96% as singletons. The CDR3 runs 14 residues. The germline CDR1 and CDR2 sequences are SGHRS and YFSETQ. With 2 bases removed from V and 6 bases from J, the gap between germline ends came to 12 bases. This entry belongs to a study of regulatory and conventional T cells in RAG deficiency. General study results and limits: These Omenn syndrome Treg sorts may hold peripherally activated cells instead. RAG-deficient patients showed markedly lower Shannon entropy and higher Simpson indices than control T-cell subsets. In Omenn syndrome, Treg and Tconv repertoires overlapped >80%.

These same data were also listed under a study on regulatory T cells. That study reports: Primers: 52 TRBV forward and 13 TRBJ reverse. Skewed V and J usage and few unique V-J pairs marked patient repertoires, most in Tregs.

This TCR was recovered from a human donor in good health. Sequencing was done on a sample of CD25- CD4+ T cells sorted from blood. The gene calls are TRBV5-1 and TRBJ1-5; possible D gene TRBD1, 6 bases. The CDR3 DNA follows: TGCGCCAGCAGCTTCAGGGGCGTGGGTCAGCCCCAGCATTTT. Translated, it gives CASSFRGVGQPQHF.